This TCR beta chain came from a study of cytomegalovirus exposure and HLA in healthy donors. Study conclusions and caveats: For most TCR sequences rarity was the rule, although some public TCRs occurred in many donors.

Turning to this clone: Its antigen remains unknown.

Germline V gives CDR1 LNHDA, CDR2 SQIVND (reference sequence). The CDR3 contains 16 residues. Trimming stripped 2 bases from V and 3 bases from J, with 16 bases between. The PCR was carried out with 60 Vbeta primers and 13 Jbeta primers. Clones were sequenced by immunoSEQ multiplex PCR, and TCRdb holds only the in-frame ones, with some missing. The sample holds 150,000 to 180,000 clones, nearly 80% seen once. The source of this sequence is a man aged 30-40 years in good health and CMV-seropositive. The sequenced material came from PBMCs. The chain couples TRBV19 to TRBJ1-2, with D maybe TRBD1 (6 bases). In DNA, the CDR3 is TGTGCCAGTAGTATACGGTCTTACAGGGCGGACTATGGCTACACCTTC. It specifies CASSIRSYRADYGYTF. Based on the CDR3 plus reference TRBV19 and TRBJ1-2, the full variable domain is DGGITQSPKYLFRKEGQNVTLSCEQNLNHDAMYWYRQDPGQGLRLIYYSQIVNDFQKGDIAEGYSVSREKKESFPLTVTSAQKNPTAFYLCASSIRSYRADYGYTFGSGTRLTVV.